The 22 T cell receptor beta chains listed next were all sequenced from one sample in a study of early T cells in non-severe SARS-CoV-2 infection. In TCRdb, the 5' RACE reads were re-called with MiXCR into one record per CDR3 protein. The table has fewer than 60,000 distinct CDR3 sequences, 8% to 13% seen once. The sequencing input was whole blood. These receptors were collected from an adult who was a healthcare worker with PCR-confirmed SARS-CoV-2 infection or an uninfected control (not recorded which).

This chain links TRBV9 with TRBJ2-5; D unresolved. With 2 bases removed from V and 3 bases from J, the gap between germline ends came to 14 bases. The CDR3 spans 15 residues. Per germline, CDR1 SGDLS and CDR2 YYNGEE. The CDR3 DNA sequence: TGTGCCAGCAGCGTCACTGCCCAGCCAGAAGAGACCCAGTACTTC. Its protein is CASSVTAQPEETQYF.

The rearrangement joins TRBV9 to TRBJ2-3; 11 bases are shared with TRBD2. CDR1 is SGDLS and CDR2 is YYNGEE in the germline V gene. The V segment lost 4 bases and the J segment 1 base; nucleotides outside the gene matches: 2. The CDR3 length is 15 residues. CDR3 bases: TGTGCCAGCAGCTTTAGCGGGGGGGGCACAGATACGCAGTATTTT. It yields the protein CASSFSGGGTDTQYF.

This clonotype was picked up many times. For the CDR3, the DNA is TGCGCCAGCAGCCCCGGGACTAGCGGCCAAGAGACCCAGTACTTC. The encoded protein is CASSPGTSGQETQYF. The V call is TRBV4-1, the J call TRBJ2-5; 11 nucleotides line up with TRBD2. There are 15 residues in the CDR3. V was pared by 4 bases and J by 1 base, with 2 bases of the junction left unmatched. Germline V CDR1 and CDR2: MGHRA, YSYEKL.

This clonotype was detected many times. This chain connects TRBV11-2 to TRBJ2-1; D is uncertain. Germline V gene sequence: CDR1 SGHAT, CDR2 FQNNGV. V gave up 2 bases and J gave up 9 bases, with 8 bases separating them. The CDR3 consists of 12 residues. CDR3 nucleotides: TGTGCCAGCAGCTTATGGGCAAGTGAGCAGTTCTTC. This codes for CASSLWASEQFF.

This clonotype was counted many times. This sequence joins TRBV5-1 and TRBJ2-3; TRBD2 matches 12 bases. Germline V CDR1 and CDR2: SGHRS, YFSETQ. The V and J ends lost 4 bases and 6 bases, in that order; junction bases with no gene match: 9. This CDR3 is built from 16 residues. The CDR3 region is CASSQASGGARDTQYF. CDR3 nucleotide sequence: TGCGCCAGCAGCCAGGCTAGCGGGGGGGCCAGGGATACGCAGTATTTT.

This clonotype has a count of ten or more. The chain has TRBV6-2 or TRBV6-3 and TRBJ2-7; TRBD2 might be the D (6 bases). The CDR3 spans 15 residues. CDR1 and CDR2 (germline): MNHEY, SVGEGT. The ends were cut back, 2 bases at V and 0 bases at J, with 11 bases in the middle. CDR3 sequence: CASSYPDGSSYEQYF. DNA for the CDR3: TGTGCCAGCAGTTACCCGGACGGGAGCTCCTACGAGCAGTACTTC.

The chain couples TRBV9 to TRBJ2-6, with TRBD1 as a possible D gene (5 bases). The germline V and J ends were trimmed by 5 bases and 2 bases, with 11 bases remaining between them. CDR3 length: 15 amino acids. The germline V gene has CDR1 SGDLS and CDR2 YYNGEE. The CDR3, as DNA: TGTGCCAGCAGTTTCCAGGGAACTGGGGCCAACGTCCTGACTTTC. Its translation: CASSFQGTGANVLTF.

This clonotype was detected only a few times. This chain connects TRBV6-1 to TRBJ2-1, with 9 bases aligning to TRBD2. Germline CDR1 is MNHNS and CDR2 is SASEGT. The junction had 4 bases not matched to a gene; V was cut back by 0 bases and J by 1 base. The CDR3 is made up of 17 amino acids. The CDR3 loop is CASSEAGGRASYNEQFF. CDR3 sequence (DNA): TGTGCCAGCAGTGAAGCAGGCGGGAGGGCATCCTACAATGAGCAGTTCTTC.

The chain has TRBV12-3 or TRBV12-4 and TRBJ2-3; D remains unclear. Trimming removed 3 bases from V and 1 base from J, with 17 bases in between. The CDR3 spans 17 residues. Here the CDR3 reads CASSFGVGRTGTDTQYF. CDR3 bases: TGTGCCAGCAGTTTCGGAGTGGGCAGAACGGGCACAGATACGCAGTATTTT.

The CDR3 region has the DNA TGCAGTGCTAGAGATGTGGGACCACGCGCTAACAATGAGCAGTTCTTC. Translated: CSARDVGPRANNEQFF. The rearrangement uses TRBV20-1 and TRBJ2-1; D tentatively fits TRBD1 or TRBD2 (5 bases each). The CDR3 runs 16 residues. The germline gives CDR1 DFQATT, CDR2 SNEGSKA (reference sequence). Trimming removed 0 bases at V and 5 bases at J, with 17 bases between.

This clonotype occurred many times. The CDR3 nucleotides are TGTGCCAGCAGGCGGCCGCGGGGGGGCGGAGATACGCAGTATTTT. It specifies CASRRPRGGGDTQYF. The gene calls are TRBV12-3 or TRBV12-4 and TRBJ2-3; 9 positions agree with TRBD2. Trimming cost V 6 bases and J 5 bases; bases outside gene matches: 9. CDR3 length: 15 amino acids.

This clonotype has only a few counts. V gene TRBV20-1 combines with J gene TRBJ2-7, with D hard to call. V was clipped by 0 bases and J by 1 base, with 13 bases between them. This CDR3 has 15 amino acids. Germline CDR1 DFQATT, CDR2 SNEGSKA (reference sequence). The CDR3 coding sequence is TGCAGTGCTAGAGATGGGTTAACCCCTTCCTACGAGCAGTACTTC. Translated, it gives CSARDGLTPSYEQYF.

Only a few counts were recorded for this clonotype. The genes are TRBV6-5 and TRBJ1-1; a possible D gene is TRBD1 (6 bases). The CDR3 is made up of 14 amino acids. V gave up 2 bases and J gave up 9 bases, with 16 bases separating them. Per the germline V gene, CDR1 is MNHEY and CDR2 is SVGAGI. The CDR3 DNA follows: TGTGCCAGCAGTTACACGGGGATACAGGGACAAGCTTTCTTT. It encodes CASSYTGIQGQAFF.

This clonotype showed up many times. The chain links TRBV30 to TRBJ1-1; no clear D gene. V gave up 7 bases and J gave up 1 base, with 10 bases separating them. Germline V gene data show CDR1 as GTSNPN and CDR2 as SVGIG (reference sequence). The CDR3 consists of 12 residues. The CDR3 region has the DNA TGTGCCTCCGGACGGGCGAACACTGAAGCTTTCTTT. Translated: CASGRANTEAFF.

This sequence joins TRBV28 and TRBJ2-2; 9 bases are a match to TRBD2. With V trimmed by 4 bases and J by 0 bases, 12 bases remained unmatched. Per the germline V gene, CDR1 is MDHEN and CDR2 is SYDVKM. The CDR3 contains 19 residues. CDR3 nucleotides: TGTGCCAGCAGTTGGCGGGCCCTTGGCGGGAGGGCGAACACCGGGGAGCTGTTTTTT. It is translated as CASSWRALGGRANTGELFF.

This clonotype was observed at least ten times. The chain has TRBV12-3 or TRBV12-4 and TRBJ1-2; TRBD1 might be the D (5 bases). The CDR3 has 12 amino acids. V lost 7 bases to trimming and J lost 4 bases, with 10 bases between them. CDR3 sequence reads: CASTSGAYGYTF. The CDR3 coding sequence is TGTGCCAGCACCTCCGGGGCCTATGGCTACACCTTC.

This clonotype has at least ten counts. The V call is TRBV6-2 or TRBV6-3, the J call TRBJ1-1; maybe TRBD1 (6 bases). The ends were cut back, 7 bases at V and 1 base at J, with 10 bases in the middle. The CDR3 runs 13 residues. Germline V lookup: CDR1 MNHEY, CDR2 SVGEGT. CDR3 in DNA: TGTGCCAGCAACCCGACAGGGAACACTGAAGCTTTCTTT. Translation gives CASNPTGNTEAFF.

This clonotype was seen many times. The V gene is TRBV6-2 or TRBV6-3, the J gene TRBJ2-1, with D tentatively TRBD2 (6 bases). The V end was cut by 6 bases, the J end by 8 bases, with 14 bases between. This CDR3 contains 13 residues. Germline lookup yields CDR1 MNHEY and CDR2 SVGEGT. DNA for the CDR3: TGTGCCAGCAGATCACTAGCCAGGGATGAGCAGTTCTTC. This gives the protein CASRSLARDEQFF.

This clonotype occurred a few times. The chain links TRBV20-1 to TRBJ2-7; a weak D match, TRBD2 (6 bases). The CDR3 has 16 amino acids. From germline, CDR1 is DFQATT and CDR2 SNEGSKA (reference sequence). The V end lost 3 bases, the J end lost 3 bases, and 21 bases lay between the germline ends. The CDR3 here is CSASSPQGTSNYEQYF. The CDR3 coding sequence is TGCAGTGCTAGTAGTCCGCAAGGGACTTCCAACTACGAGCAGTACTTC.

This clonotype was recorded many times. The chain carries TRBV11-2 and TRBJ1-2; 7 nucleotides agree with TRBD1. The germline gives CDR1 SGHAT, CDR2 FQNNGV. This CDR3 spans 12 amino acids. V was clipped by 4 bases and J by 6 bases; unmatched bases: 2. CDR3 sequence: CASSSTGDGYTF. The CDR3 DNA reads TGTGCCAGCAGCTCCACAGGGGATGGCTACACCTTC.

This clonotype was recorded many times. The CDR3 DNA reads as TGCAGTGGAGGGGCCAGCTCCTACGAGCAGTACTTC. Residues: CSGGASSYEQYF. This chain connects TRBV20-1 to TRBJ2-7, with D possibly called TRBD1 or TRBD2 (5 bases each). Germline CDR1 reads DFQATT; CDR2 reads SNEGSKA (reference sequence). V lost 7 bases and J 0 bases, leaving 10 bases between the germline ends. The CDR3 contains 12 residues.

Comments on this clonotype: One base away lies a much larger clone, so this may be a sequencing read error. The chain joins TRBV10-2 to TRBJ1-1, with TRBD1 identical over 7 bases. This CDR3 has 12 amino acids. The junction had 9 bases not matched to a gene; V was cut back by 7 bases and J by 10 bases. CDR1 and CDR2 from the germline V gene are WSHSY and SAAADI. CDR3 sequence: CASIETDRRAFF. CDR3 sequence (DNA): TGCGCCAGCATTGAAACGGACAGGAGAGCTTTCTTT.